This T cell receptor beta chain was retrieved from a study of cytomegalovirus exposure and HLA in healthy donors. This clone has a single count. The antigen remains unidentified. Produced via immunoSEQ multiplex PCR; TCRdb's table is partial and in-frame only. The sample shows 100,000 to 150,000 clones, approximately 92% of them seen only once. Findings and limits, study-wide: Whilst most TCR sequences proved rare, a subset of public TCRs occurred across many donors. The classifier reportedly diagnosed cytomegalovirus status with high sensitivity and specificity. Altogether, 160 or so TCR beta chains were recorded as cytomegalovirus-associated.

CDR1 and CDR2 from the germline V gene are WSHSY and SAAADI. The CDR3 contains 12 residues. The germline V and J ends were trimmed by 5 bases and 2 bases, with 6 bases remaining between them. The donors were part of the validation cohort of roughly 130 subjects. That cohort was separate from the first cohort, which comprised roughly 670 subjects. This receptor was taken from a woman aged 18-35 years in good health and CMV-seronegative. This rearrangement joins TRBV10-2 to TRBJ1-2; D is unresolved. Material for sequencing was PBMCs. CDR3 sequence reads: CASSSRNYGYTF. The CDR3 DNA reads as TGCGCCAGCAGTAGTCGGAACTATGGCTACACCTTC.